The sample holds many counts of the clone carrying this T cell receptor beta chain. Source material for PBMCs was 10 ml fresh peripheral blood. The data originate from a study of T cells in Graves' hyperthyroidism and ophthalmopathy. CDR1 is DFQATT, CDR2 SNEGSKA, per germline (reference sequence). V lost 6 bases, J lost 6 bases, and 14 bases stayed unmatched. CDR3 size: 14 residues. The TCR beta CDR3 regions underwent amplification using RNA transcripts as the source. The HTBI primer set was used in a first-round RT-PCR of the TCR CDR3. TCRdb used MiXCR to reprocess the multiplex PCR reads, holding one entry per CDR3 protein. The repertoire has under 550,000 distinct CDR3 sequences, 15% to 20% of them found once; the top ten carry roughly 50%.

This clonotype was sampled from a middle-aged man with Graves' ophthalmopathy. The sequenced sample consisted of blood. The rearrangement joins TRBV20-1 to TRBJ2-7; TRBD2 aligns across 7 bases. The CDR3 nucleotides read TGCAGTGCGGGGCGCGGGAGCTCGGTCTCCGAGCAGTACTTC. Encoded protein: CSAGRGSSVSEQYF.